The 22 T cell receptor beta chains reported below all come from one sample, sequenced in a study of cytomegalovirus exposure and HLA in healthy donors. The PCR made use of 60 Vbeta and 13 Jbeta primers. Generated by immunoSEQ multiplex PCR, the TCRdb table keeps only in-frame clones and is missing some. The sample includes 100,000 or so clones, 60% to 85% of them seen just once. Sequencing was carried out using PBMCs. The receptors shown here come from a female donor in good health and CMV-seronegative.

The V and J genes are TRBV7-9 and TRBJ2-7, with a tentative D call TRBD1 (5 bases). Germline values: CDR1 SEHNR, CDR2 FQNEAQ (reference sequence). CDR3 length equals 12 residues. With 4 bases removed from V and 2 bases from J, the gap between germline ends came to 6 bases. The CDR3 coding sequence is TGTGCCAGCAGCTCGGACACCTACGAGCAGTACTTC. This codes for CASSSDTYEQYF.

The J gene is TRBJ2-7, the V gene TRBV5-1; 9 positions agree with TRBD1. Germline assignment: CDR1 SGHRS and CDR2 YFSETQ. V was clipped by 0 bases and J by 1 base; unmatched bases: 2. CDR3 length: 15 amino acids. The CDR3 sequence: CASSLAGTGSYEQYF. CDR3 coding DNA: TGCGCCAGCAGCTTGGCCGGGACAGGGTCCTACGAGCAGTACTTC.

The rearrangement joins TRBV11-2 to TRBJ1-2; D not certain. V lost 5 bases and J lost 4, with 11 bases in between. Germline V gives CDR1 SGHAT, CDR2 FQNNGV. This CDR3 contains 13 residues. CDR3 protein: CASSASGGYGYTF. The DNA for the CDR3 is TGTGCCAGCAGCGCCAGTGGTGGCTATGGCTACACCTTC.

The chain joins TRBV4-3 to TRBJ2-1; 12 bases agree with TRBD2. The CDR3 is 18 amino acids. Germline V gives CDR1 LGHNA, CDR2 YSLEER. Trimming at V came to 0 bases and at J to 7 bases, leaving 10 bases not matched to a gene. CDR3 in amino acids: CASSQERSSGGARNEQFF. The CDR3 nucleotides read TGCGCCAGCAGCCAAGAACGGTCTAGCGGGGGGGCCAGGAATGAGCAGTTCTTC.

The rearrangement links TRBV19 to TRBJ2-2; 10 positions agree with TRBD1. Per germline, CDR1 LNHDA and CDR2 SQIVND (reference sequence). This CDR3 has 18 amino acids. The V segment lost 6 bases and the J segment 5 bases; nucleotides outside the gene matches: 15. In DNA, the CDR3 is TGTGCCAGTAGAGACGGGACAGGGGCCTTTAGGGGGACCGGGGAGCTGTTTTTT. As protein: CASRDGTGAFRGTGELFF.

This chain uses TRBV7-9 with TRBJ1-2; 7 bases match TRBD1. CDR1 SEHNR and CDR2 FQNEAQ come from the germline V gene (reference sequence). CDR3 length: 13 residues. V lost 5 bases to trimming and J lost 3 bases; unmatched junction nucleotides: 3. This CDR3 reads CASSPGQYYGYTF. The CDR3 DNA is TGTGCCAGCAGCCCGGGACAGTACTATGGCTACACCTTC.

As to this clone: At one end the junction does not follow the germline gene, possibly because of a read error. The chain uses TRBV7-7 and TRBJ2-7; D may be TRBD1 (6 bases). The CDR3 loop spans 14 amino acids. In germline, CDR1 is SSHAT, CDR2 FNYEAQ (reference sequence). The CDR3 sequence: CASRPDRFSYEQYF. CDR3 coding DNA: TGTGCTAGCAGACCCGACAGGTTTTCCTACGAGCAGTACTTC. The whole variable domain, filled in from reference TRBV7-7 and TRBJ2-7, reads GAGVSQSPRYKVTKRGQDVTLRCDPISSHATLYWYQQALGQGPEFLTYFNYEAQPDKSGLPSDRFSAERPEGSISTLTIQRTEQRDSAMYRCASRPDRFSYEQYFGPGTRLTVT.

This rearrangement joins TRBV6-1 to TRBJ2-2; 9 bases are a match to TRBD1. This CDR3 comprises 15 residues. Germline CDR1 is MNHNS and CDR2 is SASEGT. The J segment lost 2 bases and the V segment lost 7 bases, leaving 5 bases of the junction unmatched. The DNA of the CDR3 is TGTGCCAGCACCCTACAGGGGGCTAACACCGGGGAGCTGTTTTTT. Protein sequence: CASTLQGANTGELFF.

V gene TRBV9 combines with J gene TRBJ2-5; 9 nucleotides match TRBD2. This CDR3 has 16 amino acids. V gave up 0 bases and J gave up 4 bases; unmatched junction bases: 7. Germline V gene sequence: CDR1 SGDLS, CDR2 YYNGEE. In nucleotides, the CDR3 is TGTGCCAGCAGCGTAGGGTTAGCGGGGGCCACAGAGACCCAGTACTTC. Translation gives CASSVGLAGATETQYF.

In nucleotides, the CDR3 is TGTGCCAGTAGTATTAGAGACAGGGGCGCACCCTCTGAAGCTTTCTTT. It encodes CASSIRDRGAPSEAFF. This chain uses TRBV19 with TRBJ1-1; the match to TRBD1 covers 8 bases. With V trimmed by 3 bases and J by 6 bases, 12 bases remained unmatched. The length of the CDR3 is 16 residues. The germline CDR1 and CDR2 sequences are LNHDA and SQIVND (reference sequence). The full variable domain, its missing parts supplied by reference TRBV19 and TRBJ1-1, is DGGITQSPKYLFRKEGQNVTLSCEQNLNHDAMYWYRQDPGQGLRLIYYSQIVNDFQKGDIAEGYSVSREKKESFPLTVTSAQKNPTAFYLCASSIRDRGAPSEAFFGQGTRLTVV.

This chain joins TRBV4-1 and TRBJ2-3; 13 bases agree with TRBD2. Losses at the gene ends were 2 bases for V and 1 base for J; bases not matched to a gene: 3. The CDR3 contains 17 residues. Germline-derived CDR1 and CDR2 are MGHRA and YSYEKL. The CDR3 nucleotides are TGCGCCAGCAGCCAAATTGGGACTAGCGGGGGCACAGATACGCAGTATTTT. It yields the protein CASSQIGTSGGTDTQYF.

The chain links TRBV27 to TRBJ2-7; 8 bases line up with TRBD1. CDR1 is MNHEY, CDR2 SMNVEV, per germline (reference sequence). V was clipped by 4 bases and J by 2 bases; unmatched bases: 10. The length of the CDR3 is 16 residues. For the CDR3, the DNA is TGTGCCAGCAGTTCCCACAGGGGGAAACCCACCTACGAGCAGTACTTC. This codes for CASSSHRGKPTYEQYF.

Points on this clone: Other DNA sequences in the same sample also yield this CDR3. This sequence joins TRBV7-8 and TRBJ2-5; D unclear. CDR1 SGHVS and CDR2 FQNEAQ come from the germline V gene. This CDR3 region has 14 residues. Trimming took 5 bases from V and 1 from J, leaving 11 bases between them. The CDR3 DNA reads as TGTGCCAGCAGCCCTACCGGGTCCCAAGAGACCCAGTACTTC. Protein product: CASSPTGSQETQYF.

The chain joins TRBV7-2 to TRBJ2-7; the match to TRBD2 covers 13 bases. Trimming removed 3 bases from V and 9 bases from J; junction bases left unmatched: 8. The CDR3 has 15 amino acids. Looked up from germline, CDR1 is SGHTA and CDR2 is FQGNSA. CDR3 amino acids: CASSFRLAGGGGQYF. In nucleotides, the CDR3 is TGTGCCAGCAGCTTTCGACTAGCGGGGGGAGGGGGGCAGTACTTC. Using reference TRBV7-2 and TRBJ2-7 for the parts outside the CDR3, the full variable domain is GAGVSQSPSNKVTEKGKDVELRCDPISGHTALYWYRQSLGQGLEFLIYFQGNSAPDKSGLPSDRFSAERTGGSVSTLTIQRTQQEDSAVYLCASSFRLAGGGGQYFGPGTRLTVT.

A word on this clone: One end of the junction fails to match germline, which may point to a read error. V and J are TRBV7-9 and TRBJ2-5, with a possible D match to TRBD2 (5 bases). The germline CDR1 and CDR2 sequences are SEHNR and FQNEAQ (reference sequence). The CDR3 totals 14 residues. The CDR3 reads CASSLSGIQEAQYF. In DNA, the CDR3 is TGTGCCAGCAGCTTAAGCGGAATCCAAGAGGCCCAGTACTTC.

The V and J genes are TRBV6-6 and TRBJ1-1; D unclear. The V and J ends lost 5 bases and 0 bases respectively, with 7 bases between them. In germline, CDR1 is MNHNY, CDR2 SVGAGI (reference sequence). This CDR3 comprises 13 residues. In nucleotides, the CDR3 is TGTGCCAGCAGTATTGCAGTGAACACTGAAGCTTTCTTT. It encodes CASSIAVNTEAFF.

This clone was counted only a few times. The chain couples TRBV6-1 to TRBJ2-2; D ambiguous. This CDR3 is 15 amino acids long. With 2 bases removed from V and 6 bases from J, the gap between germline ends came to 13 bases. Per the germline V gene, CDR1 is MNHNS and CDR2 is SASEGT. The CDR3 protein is CASSEPPASSGELFF. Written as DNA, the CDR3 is TGTGCCAGCAGTGAACCCCCTGCGTCATCCGGGGAGCTGTTTTTT.

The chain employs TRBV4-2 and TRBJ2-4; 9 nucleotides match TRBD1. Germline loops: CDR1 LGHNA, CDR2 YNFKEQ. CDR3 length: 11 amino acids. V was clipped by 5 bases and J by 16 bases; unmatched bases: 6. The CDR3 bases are TGTGCCAGCAGCAACCGGGACAGGGCTTACTTC. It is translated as CASSNRDRAYF.

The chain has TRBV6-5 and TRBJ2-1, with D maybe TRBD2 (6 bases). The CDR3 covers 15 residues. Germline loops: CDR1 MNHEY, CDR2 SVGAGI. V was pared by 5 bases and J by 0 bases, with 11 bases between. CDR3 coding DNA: TGTGCCAGCAGTGGGGCCGGGGGCTCCTACAATGAGCAGTTCTTC. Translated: CASSGAGGSYNEQFF.

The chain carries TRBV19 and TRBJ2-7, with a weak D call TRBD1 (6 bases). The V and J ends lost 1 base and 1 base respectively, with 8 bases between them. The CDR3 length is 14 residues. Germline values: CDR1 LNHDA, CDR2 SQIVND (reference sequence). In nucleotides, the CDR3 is TGTGCCAGTAGTATAGCCGGACAGTCCTACGAGCAGTACTTC. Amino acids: CASSIAGQSYEQYF.

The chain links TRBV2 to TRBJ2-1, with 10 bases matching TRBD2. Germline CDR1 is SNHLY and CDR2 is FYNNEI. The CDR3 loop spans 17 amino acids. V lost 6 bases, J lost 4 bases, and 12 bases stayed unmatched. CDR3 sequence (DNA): TGTGCCAGCAGCAAAGTAACTAGCGGGGAAATATACAATGAGCAGTTCTTC. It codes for CASSKVTSGEIYNEQFF.

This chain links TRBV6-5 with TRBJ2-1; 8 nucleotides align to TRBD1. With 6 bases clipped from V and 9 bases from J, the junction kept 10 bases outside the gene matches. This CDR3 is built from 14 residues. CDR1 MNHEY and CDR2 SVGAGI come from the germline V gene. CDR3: CASRSPDRAGEQFF. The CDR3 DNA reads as TGTGCCAGCAGGTCCCCGGACAGGGCAGGTGAGCAGTTCTTC.